This T cell receptor beta chain was recorded in a study of shared clonotypes between healthy human individuals (dated by TCRdb to about 2020). Notes on the research overall: A few men and a couple of women, aged 18 to 49 years, made up the cohort. Each donor's leukapheresis produced roughly between roughly 0.85 and 9.5 billion PBMCs. The study deeply sequenced blood TCR repertoires of several healthy adults to estimate repertoire size and the extent of clonotype sharing between individuals. For each donor, three plates each were used for CD4 naive and CD4 memory, two plates were used for CD8 naive, and one plate was used for CD8 memory. Different laboratories and diverse techniques were used to prepare libraries and sequence TCR repertoires, to increase sequencing depth and limit assay-specific biases. Paper-wide results and their limitations: The small number of donors limited the genetic and exposure-history diversity represented. Sampling was restricted to blood, and TCR repertoires in tissues likely differ from the TCR repertoires found in blood. Incomplete sequencing was indicated by rarefaction of sorted-subset datasets, despite the large sequencing depth. Estimated clonotype richness was generally larger for naive than for memory subsets. About 5% of naive CD4, more than 3% of naive CD8, approximately 2% of memory CD4, and over 0.35% of memory CD8 clonotypes were shared across a handful of donors. Clonotypes shared by all four sorted-subset donors showed higher generation probabilities than non-shared clonotypes. Based on pairwise subsampling, the degree of clonotype sharing among donors was expected to be affected by sequencing depth.

With respect to this clone: The antigen it recognizes is unknown. No base quality values were provided; no much bigger clone lies one nucleotide off.

CD8 naive samples were CD45RO-negative cells positively selected for CCR7, giving a CD45RA+CCR7+ population that excluded TemRA cells. Healthy HIV-negative adults with no recently reported acute infections or vaccinations were included as donors. Only Caucasian adults living in Nashville, Tennessee, USA were represented among the donors. Blood was obtained by leukapheresis, after which PBMCs were separated by Ficoll-Histopaque density gradient centrifugation and cryopreserved in liquid nitrogen vapor phase. Analytical flow cytometry was used to check the purity and quantity of each magnetically sorted T cell population. From each sorted fraction, genomic DNA was isolated and quantified by UV absorbance on a Nanodrop 2000c. V trim: 5 bases; J trim: 7 bases; unmatched bases: 14. CDR3 length: 16 amino acids, cysteine to phenylalanine. The read is trimmed to its CDR3 DNA, 48 bases read in frame from base 1. The germline V gene encodes CDR1 SGHNT and CDR2 YYREEE (reference sequence).

Using the deep immunoSEQ assay, multiplex PCR amplified TCR CDR3 regions from genomic DNA. Extracted genomic DNA from each cell subset was spread evenly across all wells of several immunoSEQ 96-well plates, with each plate serving as a replicate. For sorted subsets, approximately 190 ng genomic DNA, equal to some 30,000 T cell genomes, was loaded into each replicate PCR. The purified libraries were quantified using a Qubit 3.0 fluorometer, sized with a Bioanalyzer 2100, and then quantified again using the KAPA Library Quantification kit. A separate single-read 150-cycle Illumina NextSeq 550 flow cell was used to sequence each immunoSEQ 96-well plate. The paper's data handling went like this. Because the immunoSEQ output held only junctional sequences and lacked quality scores, the filtering could not match the filtering applied to full-length reads. To assign V/J genes and CDR3, sequences were annotated against IMGT germline references using PyIR, a Python wrapper for IgBLAST v1.9. Reads with weak V/J assignments (E-value above 1e-6), missing CDR3, stop codons, out-of-frame junctions, or ambiguous translated residues were removed. V3J clonotypes were defined by identical inferred V gene, J gene, and CDR3 amino acid sequence. The percentage overlap between two repertoires was calculated by dividing the number of shared unique clonotypes by the size of the smaller repertoire. RTK rarefaction, the Chao1 estimator, and Recon v2.1 estimates of unobserved clonotypes were used to assess repertoire richness. For all TCRbeta clonotypes obtained by the gDNA method from a handful of donors, generation probabilities were computed with OLGA. The immuneACCESS repertoire file appears here via TCRdb, limited to in-frame rearrangements. These files lack a portion of the clones; in checked studies, under half of the deficit traces to unresolved V genes, and the cause of the others is not known. The D gene and trimming were derived from the DNA, and the V and J assignments and clone size from that table. The sample table contains about 2.1 million clones; only one count was recorded for 93% of them. Of the sample, approximately 1.7% falls within the top ten clones.

The V gene is TRBV5-4 and the J gene is TRBJ2-1; TRBD2 agrees with 8 junctional bases. Material: naive CD8+ T cells from PBMCs. Sample cell subset or site, as interpreted from the label and publication: CD45RA+CCR7+. This clonotype was obtained from a young man in good health. Some clones in this sample may be carry-over from other donors' samples. The CDR3 in this case is CASSYKREISGNEQFF. The DNA sequence follows: TGTGCCAGCAGTTACAAGCGGGAGATTAGTGGGAATGAGCAGTTCTTC.